A single sample gave rise to the 20 T cell receptor beta chains below, sequenced in a study of blood T cell repertoires in COVID-19. Sequencing was performed with immunoSEQ multiplex PCR; in TCRdb, only in-frame clones are kept and a portion is missing. The repertoire consists of 250,000 or so clones, with nearly 90% occurring once and the leading ten covering 0.65% to 0.9%. Input material: peripheral blood. All receptors derive from a woman younger than 45 with acute or convalescent COVID-19.

The chain's CDR3 is CSVVQYRQFF. In DNA form, the CDR3 reads TGCAGCGTTGTACAGTACAGGCAGTTCTTC. The chain combines TRBV29-1 with TRBJ2-1, with no clear D. The CDR3 totals 10 residues. Trimming shortened V by 4 bases and J by 12 bases, and 10 bases separated the two germline ends. Germline CDR1 and CDR2: SQVTM and ANQGSEA.

This chain uses TRBV7-2 with TRBJ2-7; TRBD1 matches 11 bases. The germline gives CDR1 SGHTA, CDR2 FQGNSA. Germline trimming cut 5 bases from V and 6 bases from J; bases unmatched to any gene: 9. The CDR3 totals 15 residues. In DNA form, the CDR3 reads TGTGCCAGCAGCAAGGAGATGGGGACAGGGGGCGAGCAGTACTTC. As protein: CASSKEMGTGGEQYF.

The CDR3 nucleotides are TGTGCCAGCAGCGTAGCTGCGGACAACACAGATACGCAGTATTTT. The encoded protein is CASSVAADNTDTQYF. J is TRBJ2-3 and V is TRBV9, with a weak D call TRBD1 (5 bases). Trimming removed 0 bases at V and 2 bases at J, with 10 bases between. Germline lookup yields CDR1 SGDLS and CDR2 YYNGEE. The CDR3 extends over 15 amino acids. The full variable domain, in which reference TRBV9 and TRBJ2-3 provide the parts outside the CDR3, is DSGVTQTPKHLITATGQRVTLRCSPRSGDLSVYWYQQSLDQGLQFLIQYYNGEERAKGNILERFSAQQFPDLHSELNLSSLELGDSALYFCASSVAADNTDTQYFGPGTRLTVL.

This clone was seen only once. CDR3 in DNA: TGCGCCAGCAGCCCATACTCAGGGTGGGGCACTGAAGCTTTCTTT. It yields the protein CASSPYSGWGTEAFF. This chain connects TRBV4-1 to TRBJ1-1, with D perhaps TRBD1 (5 bases). The ends were cut back, 4 bases at V and 4 bases at J, with 16 bases in the middle. Per germline, CDR1 MGHRA and CDR2 YSYEKL. The length of the CDR3 is 15 residues.

V gene TRBV27 combines with J gene TRBJ2-5, with a weak D call TRBD2 (5 bases). The CDR3 loop spans 18 amino acids. The ends were cut back, 5 bases at V and 3 bases at J, with 25 bases in the middle. Germline assignment: CDR1 MNHEY and CDR2 SMNVEV (reference sequence). CDR3 in DNA: TGTGCCAGCAGTAAAATGGTCGGGGAGAGGAAAGAGAAAGAGACCCAGTACTTC. Its translation: CASSKMVGERKEKETQYF.

The chain recombines TRBV5-1 with TRBJ2-5, with a tentative D call TRBD1 (6 bases). Germline V gene lookup returns CDR1 SGHRS and CDR2 YFSETQ. This CDR3 comprises 14 residues. The V end was cut by 4 bases, the J end by 1 base, with 11 bases between. The CDR3 bases are TGCGCCAGCAGCGTAGGGGGTCCCCAAGAGACCCAGTACTTC. Encoded protein: CASSVGGPQETQYF.

The CDR3 region is CASSGGLRNTEAFF. CDR3 sequence (DNA): TGTGCCAGCAGCGGGGGACTGAGGAACACTGAAGCTTTCTTT. The rearrangement links TRBV5-6 to TRBJ1-1, with D perhaps matching TRBD1 (5 bases). The CDR3 length is 14 residues. V dropped 4 bases and J dropped 1 base, with 11 bases sitting between them. Germline V gene lookup returns CDR1 SGHDT and CDR2 YYEEEE.

V is TRBV19 and J is TRBJ2-7; maybe TRBD1 (8 bases). Trimming cost V 9 bases and J 3 bases, with 15 bases left between them. The CDR3 is 13 residues long. Germline CDR1 LNHDA, CDR2 SQIVND (reference sequence). Here the CDR3 reads CASGTGGDYEQYF. CDR3 bases: TGTGCCAGCGGAACAGGGGGGGACTACGAGCAGTACTTC.

This chain uses TRBV6-2 or TRBV6-3 with TRBJ2-2, with 12 bases aligning to TRBD2. The V and J ends lost 7 bases and 9 bases, in that order; junction bases with no gene match: 12. Germline V lookup: CDR1 MNHEY, CDR2 SVGEGT. The CDR3 covers 16 residues. This CDR3 is CASNPPGLAGYRELFF. The CDR3, as DNA: TGTGCCAGCAACCCCCCAGGACTAGCGGGATATCGGGAGCTGTTTTTT.

J is TRBJ2-7 and V is TRBV19, with TRBD2 matching 15 bases. The length of the CDR3 is 16 residues. Germline V CDR1 and CDR2: LNHDA, SQIVND (reference sequence). With V trimmed by 4 bases and J by 6 bases, 7 bases remained unmatched. The CDR3 here is CASSRGLAGGLREQYF. The CDR3 DNA is TGTGCCAGTAGTAGGGGACTAGCGGGAGGATTGCGCGAGCAGTACTTC.

The chain has TRBV27 and TRBJ2-7; TRBD2 is a possible D gene (5 bases). Germline V gene lookup returns CDR1 MNHEY and CDR2 SMNVEV (reference sequence). The ends were cut back, 6 bases at V and 9 bases at J, with 24 bases in the middle. CDR3 length: 15 residues. As DNA, the CDR3 is TGTGCCAGCAGCGAAGGTATTGAGGGAGCTACGAGGCAGTACTTC. This translates into CASSEGIEGATRQYF.

This sequence joins TRBV7-2 and TRBJ2-7; TRBD2 agrees at 7 bases. Germline CDR1 is SGHTA and CDR2 is FQGNSA. The CDR3 is made up of 13 amino acids. V lost 8 bases and J lost 0; bases outside the gene matches: 4. The CDR3 is CASRQRGSYEQYF. CDR3 in DNA: TGTGCCAGCCGTCAGCGGGGCTCCTACGAGCAGTACTTC.

This chain links TRBV6-4 with TRBJ2-3; 7 nucleotides line up with TRBD2. J was trimmed by 0 bases and V by 5 bases; bases with no gene match: 2. Per the germline V gene, CDR1 is MRHNA and CDR2 is SNTAGT. The CDR3 spans 14 residues. CDR3 amino acids: CASSSGTSTDTQYF. For the CDR3, the DNA is TGTGCCAGCAGTAGCGGGACCAGCACAGATACGCAGTATTTT.

The chain carries TRBV9 and TRBJ2-7, with 15 positions matching TRBD2. Per germline, CDR1 SGDLS and CDR2 YYNGEE. The CDR3 totals 16 residues. V lost 2 bases and J lost 7; bases outside the gene matches: 7. This CDR3 reads CASSVGTSGRRGEQYF. The CDR3 DNA follows: TGTGCCAGCAGCGTCGGGACTAGCGGGAGGAGGGGGGAGCAGTACTTC.

V and J are TRBV4-3 and TRBJ2-2; D uncertain. V lost 2 bases, J lost 7 bases, and 11 bases lay in between. The CDR3 sequence is 14 residues long. Germline assignment: CDR1 LGHNA and CDR2 YSLEER. CDR3 nucleotide sequence: TGCGCCAGCAGCCAAACCCAGTTAAACGGGGAGCTGTTTTTT. Its protein is CASSQTQLNGELFF.

This clone occurred a few times. In DNA form, the CDR3 reads TGTGCTATAACCCGGGACAGGGCTTCTGGGGCCAACGTCCTGACTTTC. It translates to CAITRDRASGANVLTF. V is TRBV3-1 (or the pseudogene TRBV3-2) and J is TRBJ2-6, with 9 nucleotides matching TRBD1. Germline CDR1 is LGHDT and CDR2 is YNNKEL (reference sequence). The CDR3 length is 16 residues.

This chain links TRBV4-1 with TRBJ2-7, with 7 bases aligning to TRBD2. J gave up 0 bases and V 3 bases, and 5 bases lay outside the gene matches. From germline, CDR1 is MGHRA and CDR2 YSYEKL. The CDR3 spans 15 residues. Here the CDR3 DNA reads TGCGCCAGCAGCCAGCAAGCGGGGTTCTCCTACGAGCAGTACTTC. This encodes CASSQQAGFSYEQYF.

V and J are TRBV19 and TRBJ2-1; D perhaps matches TRBD1 (5 bases). Trimming took 9 bases from V and 9 from J, leaving 6 bases between them. Germline V gene lookup returns CDR1 LNHDA and CDR2 SQIVND (reference sequence). The CDR3 covers 9 residues. CDR3 residues: CARTVEQFF. The CDR3, as DNA: TGTGCCAGGACAGTTGAGCAGTTCTTC.

Regarding this clone: Other DNA sequences within the sample encode an identical CDR3. This chain joins TRBV4-3 and TRBJ1-1; D might be TRBD1 (6 bases). The CDR3 runs 13 residues. CDR1 and CDR2 from the germline V gene are LGHNA and YSLEER. V was clipped by 3 bases and J by 4 bases, with 9 bases between them. The chain's CDR3 is CASSQGAGTEAFF. As DNA, the CDR3 is TGCGCCAGCAGCCAGGGGGCGGGCACTGAAGCTTTCTTT.

This clone was seen only a few times. This chain joins TRBV30 and TRBJ2-1, with a possible D match to TRBD1 (5 bases). V lost 3 bases and J lost 13, with 16 bases in between. From germline, CDR1 is GTSNPN and CDR2 SVGIG (reference sequence). The CDR3 runs 12 residues. CDR3 DNA sequence: TGTGCCTGGAGGTTCGGACACAGTCCCCAGTTCTTC. Protein product: CAWRFGHSPQFF. The full variable domain, in which reference TRBV30 and TRBJ2-1 provide the parts outside the CDR3, is SQTIHQWPATLVQPVGSPLSLECTVEGTSNPNLYWYRQAAGRGLQLLFYSVGIGQISSEVPQNLSASRPQDRQFILSSKKLLLSDSGFYLCAWRFGHSPQFFGPGTRLTVL.